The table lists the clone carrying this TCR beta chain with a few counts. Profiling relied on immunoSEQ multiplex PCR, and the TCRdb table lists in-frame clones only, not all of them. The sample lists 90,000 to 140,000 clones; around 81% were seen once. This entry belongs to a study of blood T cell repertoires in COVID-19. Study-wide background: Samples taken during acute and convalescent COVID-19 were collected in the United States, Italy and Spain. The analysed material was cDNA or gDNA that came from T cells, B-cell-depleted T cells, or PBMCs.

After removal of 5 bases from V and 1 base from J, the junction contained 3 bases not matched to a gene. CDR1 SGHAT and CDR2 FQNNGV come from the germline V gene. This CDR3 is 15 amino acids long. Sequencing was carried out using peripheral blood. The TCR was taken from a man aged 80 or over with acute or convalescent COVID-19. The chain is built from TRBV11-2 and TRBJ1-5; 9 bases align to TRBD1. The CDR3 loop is CASSHRGLSNQPQHF. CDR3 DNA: TGTGCCAGCAGCCACAGGGGGCTCAGCAATCAGCCCCAGCATTTT.